This T cell receptor beta chain was profiled in a study of human T cells and chemical hapten exposure. Noted time point: patch test 2, 6 weeks after DPC sensitization. Documented treatment: therapeutic diphenylcyclopropenone sensitization with weekly scalp DPC. In its sample, this clonotype was seen a few times. Germline V gives CDR1 SGDLS, CDR2 YYNGEE. Germline trimming cut 0 bases from V and 2 bases from J; bases unmatched to any gene: 1. The CDR3 length is 15 residues. Individual cDNA molecules in this library carried unique molecular identifiers. TCRdb independently ran MiXCR on the RACE reads; one entry per CDR3 protein. The data contain tens of thousands of distinct CDR3 sequences, about 9.4% of them singletons.

This sequence joins TRBV9 and TRBJ2-7, with 11 nucleotides matching TRBD1. The receptor comes from a woman between 45 and 60 years old with alopecia areata. Some clones in this sample may be carry-over from other donors' samples. Source: whole blood, taken in connection with sensitization to the hapten diphenylcyclopropenone (DPC). CDR3 region: CASSVEGQGAYEQYF. CDR3 DNA: TGTGCCAGCAGCGTAGAGGGACAGGGGGCCTACGAGCAGTACTTC.